This T cell receptor (beta chain) was recovered during a study of OX40 agonist ivuxolimab in advanced cancers. For the study in its entirety: Ivuxolimab was a fully human IgG2 agonistic monoclonal antibody targeting the costimulatory receptor OX40 (CD134). Intravenous ivuxolimab was administered to patients every 2 weeks at six dose levels: 0.01, 0.1, 0.3, 1.5, 3 and 10 mg/kg. Of the approximately 53 patients in dose escalation, some 19 had hepatocellular carcinoma, about 15 had melanoma, 9 had renal cell carcinoma and 9 had head and neck cancer. In the dose-escalation cohort, roughly four fifths of patients were male, and the mean age was around 60 years, with a range of roughly 20 to 85. Patients were allowed to have had prior anti-PD-1, anti-PD-L1 or anti-CTLA-4 therapy, and roughly 40% of the dose-escalation patients had previously received checkpoint inhibitors. Three dose-escalation patients achieved partial responses, one with hepatocellular carcinoma and two with cutaneous melanoma. Peripheral TCRbeta sequencing was intended to test whether TCR sequence diversity was altered and clonal T-cell expansion was caused by ivuxolimab. The monotherapy dose-escalation portion (N ≈ 52 patients) of the phase I ivuxolimab trial is reported in the paper.

Trimming takes 1 base from V and 4 bases from J, and the germline ends sit 4 bases apart. The CDR3 runs 12 amino acids, cysteine and phenylalanine included. Here the CDR3 DNA is all that survives: 36 bases in frame from base 1. The germline V gene gives CDR1 as KGHSH and CDR2 as LQKENI. General conclusions and limits of the study: The antigen specificity of the peripheral T cells that underwent clonal expansion was not determined. At doses of 0.1 to 3.0 mg/kg, clonal expansion of both CD4+ and CD8+ blood T cells was observed from baseline to week 6. Low levels of normalized T-cell clonal expansion were also seen in some patients who did not respond. In the 0.1-3.0 mg/kg groups, partial responders had among the lowest normalized peripheral clonal expansion, particularly in CD8+ T cells. After ivuxolimab, more expanded clones were found on average in CD8+ T cells than in CD4+ T cells.

For sequencing of the TCRbeta CDR3 region, genomic DNA was extracted from the sorted cells. The immunoSEQ Assay was used for sequencing of TCRbeta CDR3 regions. Here the immuneACCESS table is served through TCRdb, limited to in-frame sequences with V and J called. Missing clones are a known gap in these copies; in checked studies unresolved V genes cover under half, and the rest lacks a known reason. This sample holds tens of thousands of clones; 85% to 95% were observed only once. The ten most abundant clones make up roughly 0.4% of the sample. Patients with autoimmune disease history or receiving systemic immunosuppression were excluded from the trial. Peripheral blood for TCR sequencing was drawn from every dose cohort at baseline, at cycle 4 day 1 and at cycle 7 day 1. The samples were drawn from a first-in-human, open-label, multicenter phase I dose-escalation trial of ivuxolimab. The trial enrolled adults with locally advanced or metastatic head and neck squamous cell, hepatocellular, melanoma or renal cell carcinoma. CD4+ and CD8+ T cells were sorted separately from peripheral blood before TCR sequencing.

In the case of this clone: Its antigen remains undetermined. Base qualities are not provided; no much larger clone lies one nucleotide away.

This sequence was found in an adult with an advanced solid tumor such as melanoma, head and neck, liver or kidney cancer. Source: CD4+ or CD8+ T cells sorted from blood, taken in a trial of the OX40 agonist ivuxolimab. The chain is encoded by TRBV18 joined to TRBJ1-1; the D gene lacks a confident call. The DNA sequence follows: TGTGCCAGCTCACCACGTAGCACTGAAGCTTTCTTT. Translated, this is CASSPRSTEAFF.